This TCR beta chain was retrieved from a study of cytomegalovirus exposure and HLA in healthy donors. Per germline, CDR1 MGHDK and CDR2 SYGVNS. The CDR3 has 13 amino acids. V gave up 5 bases and J gave up 4 bases; unmatched junction bases: 4. PCR involved 60 Vbeta and 13 Jbeta primers. Clones were sequenced by immunoSEQ multiplex PCR, and TCRdb holds only the in-frame ones, with some missing. The data show approximately 180,000 clones, about 80% seen once. The clonotype originates from a man between 18 and 29 years old in good health and CMV-seronegative. The specimen sequenced was PBMCs. The V and J genes are TRBV25-1 and TRBJ2-5; TRBD1 matches 7 bases. CDR3 sequence: CASSRAGGETQYF. The CDR3 DNA is TGTGCCAGCAGTCGGGCAGGGGGAGAGACCCAGTACTTC.